This passage covers 16 T cell receptor beta chains from one sample sequenced in a study of blood T cell repertoires in COVID-19 (dated by TCRdb to 2018 to 2020). Library construction relied on the immunoSEQ multiplex PCR assay. Entries here come from immuneACCESS through TCRdb and include only in-frame sequences with V and J called. Some clones fail to appear in such tables; in the studies checked, an unresolved V gene covers under half of the shortfall, and the cause of the remainder is unknown. The sample table records roughly 49,000 clones; 65% to 85% of these occur just once. The top ten constitute around 4.5% of the sample. Sequencing was carried out using peripheral blood. The receptors stem from a man aged 50 to 60 with active COVID-19.

The chain combines TRBV28 with TRBJ1-6, with D unresolved. Trimming stripped 2 bases from V and 5 bases from J, with 7 bases between. CDR3 length: 14 amino acids. Germline CDR1 is MDHEN and CDR2 is SYDVKM. The CDR3 sequence: CASSLVQDNSPLHF. The CDR3, as DNA: TGTGCCAGCAGTTTAGTACAAGATAATTCACCCCTCCACTTT. Supplemented by reference TRBV28 and TRBJ1-6, the full variable domain reads DVKVTQSSRYLVKRTGEKVFLECVQDMDHENMFWYRQDPGLGLRLIYFSYDVKMKEKGDIPEGYSVSREKKERFSLILESASTNQTSMYLCASSLVQDNSPLHFGNGTRLTVT.

This clone was seen more than once but under ten times. The chain links TRBV6-5 to TRBJ2-7, with 10 bases fitting TRBD2. Germline V gives CDR1 MNHEY, CDR2 SVGAGI. The CDR3 runs 15 residues. V trimming: 6 bases; J trimming: 3 bases; junction bases outside the gene matches: 8. The CDR3, as DNA: TGTGCCAGCAGACCAGGACTAGCGGCGAACTACGAGCAGTACTTC. Encoded protein: CASRPGLAANYEQYF.

This clone occurred a few times. V is TRBV4-1 and J is TRBJ1-5; 7 nucleotides match TRBD1. This CDR3 is 18 amino acids long. CDR1 is MGHRA and CDR2 is YSYEKL in the germline V gene. The ends lost 0 bases at V and 0 bases at J; junction bases unmatched: 8. CDR3 protein: CASSQDSQGWNSNQPQHF. CDR3 in DNA: TGCGCCAGCAGCCAAGATTCACAGGGGTGGAATAGCAATCAGCCCCAGCATTTT.

V and J are TRBV11-3 and TRBJ2-2; tentative D call: TRBD1 (6 bases). The germline gives CDR1 SGHNT, CDR2 YENEEA. The length of the CDR3 is 16 residues. Trimming removed 4 bases from V and 7 bases from J, with 19 bases in between. The CDR3 sequence: CASSSQQGKWDGELFF. CDR3 coding DNA: TGTGCCAGCAGCTCACAACAGGGAAAGTGGGACGGGGAGCTGTTTTTT.

V is TRBV3-1 (or the pseudogene TRBV3-2) and J is TRBJ2-7; 9 nucleotides match TRBD2. Germline assignment: CDR1 LGHDT and CDR2 YNNKEL (reference sequence). This CDR3 is built from 14 residues. The V gene end was trimmed by 6 bases and the J gene end by 2 bases; junction bases not matched to a gene: 5. The CDR3 sequence: CASSLRLAAYEQYF. The CDR3 DNA reads TGTGCCAGCAGTCTTCGACTAGCGGCCTACGAGCAGTACTTC.

This clone was detected only once. CDR3 region: CASSYSISRADEQYF. The CDR3 DNA reads as TGTGCCAGCAGTTACTCGATCTCCAGGGCGGACGAGCAGTACTTC. V gene TRBV6-6 combines with J gene TRBJ2-7; D perhaps matches TRBD1 (5 bases). V dropped 0 bases and J dropped 5 bases, with 14 bases sitting between them. This CDR3 spans 15 amino acids. CDR1 MNHNY and CDR2 SVGAGI come from the germline V gene (reference sequence).

CDR3 sequence: CASSLKSGVREPQHF. As DNA, the CDR3 is TGTGCCAGCAGCTTAAAGTCTGGCGTCAGGGAACCCCAGCATTTT. This chain connects TRBV7-2 to TRBJ1-5; tentatively, D is TRBD1 (5 bases). Trimming shortened V by 2 bases and J by 10 bases, and 18 bases separated the two germline ends. The germline V gene has CDR1 SGHTA and CDR2 FQGNSA. The CDR3 length is 15 residues.

The chain carries TRBV28 and TRBJ1-1, with TRBD1 as a possible D gene (6 bases). With 3 bases removed from V and 0 bases from J, the gap between germline ends came to 8 bases. CDR1 MDHEN and CDR2 SYDVKM come from the germline V gene. The CDR3 consists of 14 residues. CDR3 sequence: CASSFGQMNTEAFF. The CDR3 DNA is TGTGCCAGCAGTTTTGGACAGATGAACACTGAAGCTTTCTTT.

The chain links TRBV6-6 to TRBJ2-1; D perhaps matches TRBD1 (6 bases). The germline CDR1 and CDR2 sequences are MNHNY and SVGAGI (reference sequence). There are 15 residues in the CDR3. Between the trimmed V and J ends, which lost 6 bases and 6 bases, there was a span of 18 bases. The CDR3 bases are TGTGCCAGCAGCCCCGGACAGAACCTAGGCAATGAGCAGTTCTTC. Protein sequence: CASSPGQNLGNEQFF.

The CDR3 DNA follows: TGTGCCAGCACACTGACAGGGGGCCGCGATGAGCAGTTCTTC. Its translation: CASTLTGGRDEQFF. V usage is TRBV5-4 and J usage is TRBJ2-1, with 10 bases identical to TRBD1. Germline values: CDR1 SGHNT, CDR2 YYREEE (reference sequence). The CDR3 is 14 residues long. Unmatched junction bases numbered 8, after V lost 6 bases and J lost 8 bases. The full variable domain, its missing parts supplied by reference TRBV5-4 and TRBJ2-1, is ETGVTQSPTHLIKTRGQQVTLRCSSQSGHNTVSWYQQALGQGPQFIFQYYREEENGRGNFPPRFSGLQFPNYSSELNVNALELDDSALYLCASTLTGGRDEQFFGPGTRLTVL.

J is TRBJ1-3 and V is TRBV28; D uncertain. This CDR3 is built from 15 residues. CDR1 and CDR2 (germline): MDHEN, SYDVKM. Trimming cost V 5 bases and J 2 bases, with 13 bases left between them. The CDR3 loop reads CASSPGGRAGNTIYF. The CDR3, as DNA: TGTGCCAGCAGTCCCGGCGGGAGGGCTGGAAACACCATATATTTT.

J is TRBJ2-1 and V is TRBV5-1; TRBD2 matches at 10 bases. Losses at the gene ends were 3 bases for V and 3 bases for J; bases not matched to a gene: 3. The CDR3 contains 15 residues. Germline CDR1 and CDR2: SGHRS and YFSETQ. The CDR3 DNA is TGCGCCAGCAGCTCCCAGCGGGGGGGCTACAATGAGCAGTTCTTC. This encodes CASSSQRGGYNEQFF.

The V call is TRBV5-1, the J call TRBJ2-7; D gene uncertain. Germline V gives CDR1 SGHRS, CDR2 YFSETQ. This CDR3 has 14 amino acids. Trimming left V 2 bases short and J 3 bases short, with 12 bases between. As DNA, the CDR3 is TGCGCCAGCAGCTTAAGTCTTACCTACTACGAGCAGTACTTC. Amino acids: CASSLSLTYYEQYF.

The chain combines TRBV5-4 with TRBJ2-5; D unclear. CDR1 is SGHNT and CDR2 is YYREEE in the germline V gene (reference sequence). V was shortened by 1 base and J by 1 base, with 5 bases between the two germline ends. CDR3 length equals 13 residues. CDR3 in DNA: TGTGCCAGCAGCTTGACATCCCAAGAGACCCAGTACTTC. Its translation: CASSLTSQETQYF.

The chain employs TRBV6-5 and TRBJ1-6, with D unclear. Trimming took 0 bases from V and 7 from J, leaving 13 bases between them. The CDR3 is 16 residues long. CDR1 is MNHEY, CDR2 SVGAGI, per germline. The CDR3: CASSYSSGIRNSPLHF. CDR3 coding DNA: TGTGCCAGCAGTTACTCGAGTGGTATTCGGAATTCACCCCTCCACTTT.

The chain uses TRBV15 and TRBJ2-3; TRBD1 aligns across 9 bases. The germline gives CDR1 LNHNV, CDR2 YYDKDF (reference sequence). The junction had 11 bases not matched to a gene; V was cut back by 6 bases and J by 7 bases. The CDR3 length is 15 residues. The DNA for the CDR3 is TGTGCCACCAGTATAGACAGGGGGGGCGGAAATACGCAGTATTTT. Translation gives CATSIDRGGGNTQYF.